This is a list of T cell receptor beta chains from one sample in a study of high-grade serous ovarian cancer treatment subgroups. Produced via immunoSEQ multiplex PCR; TCRdb's table is partial and in-frame only. The data hold about 4,400 clones, with 70% to 80% observed a single time. The specimen was tumor tissue. These receptors were collected from a human donor with high-grade serous ovarian cancer. Both conserved end residues are trimmed from each CDR3.

V: TRBV19; CDR3: ASSIPGSADTQY
V: TRBV12-5; CDR3: ASGRTSGASRPYEQY
V: TRBV29-1; CDR3: SVAGYT
V: TRBV30; CDR3: ACRRQLTNYGYT
V: TRBV6-5; CDR3: ASSYSLQINYGYT
V: TRBV5-1; CDR3: ASRLGQGNTEAF
V: TRBV19; CDR3: ASGERGWNEQF
V: TRBV7-2; CDR3: ASSLRSQPQH
V: TRBV5-3; CDR3: ASSYSDSNQPQH
V: TRBV4-2; CDR3: ASSTRGQATGELF
V: TRBV7-9; CDR3: ASSSSRFSTDTQY
V: TRBV6-1; CDR3: ASSEFLTGYLAYEQY
V: TRBV2; CDR3: ASSERDFALAKNIQY
V: TRBV14; CDR3: ASNPAGLAQYNEQF
V: TRBV11-1; CDR3: ASSPGQVSGNTIY
V: TRBV5-4; CDR3: ASSLGGQGQNEQY
V: TRBV6-6; CDR3: ASRAGDSSYEQY
V: TRBV6-5; CDR3: ASKGWTFNYGYT
V: TRBV15; CDR3: ATSVGPHNEQF
V: TRBV7-3; CDR3: ASSLLAGEKQY
V: TRBV6-1; CDR3: ASSERQGRQPQH
V: TRBV4-2; CDR3: ASSQAGDQPQH
V: TRBV7-3; CDR3: ASSLGDREGYT
V: TRBV5-6; CDR3: ASSFGTSGRRNIQY
V: TRBV6-6; CDR3: ASSWGAGSTEAF
V: TRBV28; CDR3: ASSTVLAGSHNEQF
V: TRBV29-1; CDR3: SARYSSYEQY
V: TRBV4-1; CDR3: ASSRSGRAGDYEQY
V: TRBV10-1; CDR3: ASSESSRGAPYEQY
V: TRBV6-5; CDR3: ASSPRGLHQPQH
V: TRBV30; CDR3: ARGWTGAYGYT
V: TRBV4-1; CDR3: ASSLGTRDAQETQY
V: TRBV6-1; CDR3: ASRGRTGNEQF
V: TRBV10-2; CDR3: ASSVSFSGGVAETQY
V: TRBV19; CDR3: ASSIWIGNQPQH
V: TRBV30; CDR3: AWIRDRTRSGANVLT
V: TRBV9; CDR3: ASSLLAGSSYEQY
V: TRBV5-1; CDR3: ASSLARLGGAEAF
V: TRBV11-2; CDR3: ASSLSGGASGELF
V: TRBV5-1; CDR3: ASRGGTGGNQPQH
V: TRBV6-6; CDR3: ASSIGTSSYEQY
V: TRBV6-7; CDR3: ASSGPNQETQY
V: TRBV5-4; CDR3: ASTISEIGDTQY
V: TRBV9; CDR3: ASSSRGGRGTDTQY
V: TRBV14; CDR3: ASSQNSNQY
V: TRBV4-1; CDR3: ASSQSGGSGRAPDTQY